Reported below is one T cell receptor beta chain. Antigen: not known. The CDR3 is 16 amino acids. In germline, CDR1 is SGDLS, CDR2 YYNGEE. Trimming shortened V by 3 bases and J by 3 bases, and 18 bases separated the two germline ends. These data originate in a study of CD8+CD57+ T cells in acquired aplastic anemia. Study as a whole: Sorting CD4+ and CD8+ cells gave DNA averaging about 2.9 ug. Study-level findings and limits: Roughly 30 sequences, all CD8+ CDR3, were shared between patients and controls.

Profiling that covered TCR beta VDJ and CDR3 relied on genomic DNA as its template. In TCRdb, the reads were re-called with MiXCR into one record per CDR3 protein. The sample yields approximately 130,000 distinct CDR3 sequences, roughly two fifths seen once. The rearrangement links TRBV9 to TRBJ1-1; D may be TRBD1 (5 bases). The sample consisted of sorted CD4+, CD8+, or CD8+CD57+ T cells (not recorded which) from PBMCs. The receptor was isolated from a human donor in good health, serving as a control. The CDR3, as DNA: TGTGCCAGCAGCGAGCACGGAACCAGGGCGGACACTGAAGCTTTCTTT. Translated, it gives CASSEHGTRADTEAFF.